Listed below are T cell receptor beta chains from one sample, sequenced in a study of blood T cell repertoires in COVID-19. Profiled with immunoSEQ multiplex PCR; TCRdb holds only in-frame clones, not every one. The sample shows roughly 67,000 clones, 86% of them seen only once. The sequenced sample was peripheral blood. The receptors here all came from a man over 45 with acute or convalescent COVID-19. CDR3s include the opening cysteine and the closing phenylalanine or tryptophan. D genes are given only for firm matches.

D gene: TRBD2; V gene: TRBV3-1/TRBV3-2; J gene: TRBJ2-2; CDR3 protein: CASSLAGANTGELFF
D gene: NA; V gene: TRBV27; J gene: TRBJ2-3; CDR3 protein: CASSLGPRFAQGSSTDTQYF
D gene: NA; V gene: TRBV21-1; J gene: TRBJ2-7; CDR3 protein: CASTWDRGPFYEQYF
D gene: NA; V gene: TRBV9; J gene: TRBJ2-7; CDR3 protein: CASSLGQSSYEQYF
D gene: NA; V gene: TRBV6-4; J gene: TRBJ1-2; CDR3 protein: CASTSTGNYGYTF
D gene: NA; V gene: TRBV3-1/TRBV3-2; J gene: TRBJ1-2; CDR3 protein: CASSHVGGRGHYGYTF
D gene: TRBD2; V gene: TRBV6-5; J gene: TRBJ2-7; CDR3 protein: CASSYGISGGTYEQYF
D gene: TRBD1; V gene: TRBV28; J gene: TRBJ2-7; CDR3 protein: CASSFPGTGYEQYF
D gene: NA; V gene: TRBV11-2; J gene: TRBJ1-3; CDR3 protein: CASSSRDTALSGNTIYF
D gene: TRBD2; V gene: TRBV7-3; J gene: TRBJ2-1; CDR3 protein: CASSLREGLNNEQFF
D gene: NA; V gene: TRBV6-5; J gene: TRBJ2-7; CDR3 protein: CASGRWVEQYF
D gene: NA; V gene: TRBV2; J gene: TRBJ1-5; CDR3 protein: CASRREAGNQPQHF
D gene: TRBD2; V gene: TRBV5-1; J gene: TRBJ2-1; CDR3 protein: CASSLLGLAGSNEQFF
D gene: NA; V gene: TRBV28; J gene: TRBJ1-2; CDR3 protein: CASSLQIGASSGGYTF
D gene: NA; V gene: TRBV19; J gene: TRBJ1-5; CDR3 protein: CASSIIWGDHQPQHF
D gene: NA; V gene: TRBV5-4; J gene: TRBJ1-2; CDR3 protein: CASSSVAAIGYTF
D gene: NA; V gene: TRBV28; J gene: TRBJ2-7; CDR3 protein: CASSLSLRGKVPYEQYF
D gene: NA; V gene: TRBV27; J gene: TRBJ1-4; CDR3 protein: CASSLGPPGKKLFF
D gene: TRBD2; V gene: TRBV11-2; J gene: TRBJ2-1; CDR3 protein: CASSLSGRAFVSEQFF
D gene: TRBD2; V gene: TRBV27; J gene: TRBJ2-7; CDR3 protein: CASSFSSSGSYEQYF
D gene: NA; V gene: TRBV6-5; J gene: TRBJ2-1; CDR3 protein: CASSYFSGEMDNEQFF
D gene: TRBD1; V gene: TRBV2; J gene: TRBJ2-1; CDR3 protein: CASTATGYNEQFF
D gene: NA; V gene: TRBV3-1/TRBV3-2; J gene: TRBJ1-1; CDR3 protein: CASSPRSPLNTEAFF
D gene: TRBD1; V gene: TRBV5-1; J gene: TRBJ2-1; CDR3 protein: CASSLTLGTGEYNEQFF
D gene: TRBD1; V gene: TRBV14; J gene: TRBJ1-2; CDR3 protein: CASSLGQGRPHF
D gene: TRBD2; V gene: TRBV11-2; J gene: TRBJ2-3; CDR3 protein: CASSPLRRGRALDTQYF
D gene: TRBD2; V gene: TRBV6-1; J gene: TRBJ2-7; CDR3 protein: CASSEETSGSYEQYF
D gene: TRBD2; V gene: TRBV30; J gene: TRBJ2-3; CDR3 protein: CAWTGLAGVGVTDTQYF
D gene: TRBD2; V gene: TRBV11-3; J gene: TRBJ2-7; CDR3 protein: CASSLDMTSGIPYEQYF
D gene: TRBD2; V gene: TRBV27; J gene: TRBJ2-1; CDR3 protein: CASSFLAALAGSYNEQFF
D gene: NA; V gene: TRBV25-1; J gene: TRBJ2-2; CDR3 protein: CASSELGAGDGELFF
D gene: TRBD1; V gene: TRBV5-1; J gene: TRBJ2-2; CDR3 protein: CASSLGQGTGELFF
D gene: TRBD1; V gene: TRBV5-1; J gene: TRBJ1-1; CDR3 protein: CASSRGGNTEAFF
D gene: TRBD1; V gene: TRBV6-5; J gene: TRBJ1-5; CDR3 protein: CASRTGGEKQPQHF
D gene: NA; V gene: TRBV19; J gene: TRBJ2-7; CDR3 protein: CASSKQGIYEQYF
D gene: NA; V gene: TRBV7-2; J gene: TRBJ2-5; CDR3 protein: CASSPHSETQYF
D gene: TRBD2; V gene: TRBV3-1/TRBV3-2; J gene: TRBJ2-7; CDR3 protein: CASSQVLAGLYEQYF
D gene: NA; V gene: TRBV19; J gene: TRBJ1-2; CDR3 protein: CASSIQGHGYTF
D gene: NA; V gene: TRBV27; J gene: TRBJ1-1; CDR3 protein: CASSLAGMNTEAFF
D gene: NA; V gene: TRBV30; J gene: TRBJ2-3; CDR3 protein: CAWSVGGDTQYF
D gene: TRBD1; V gene: TRBV2; J gene: TRBJ1-6; CDR3 protein: CATNTGGSINSPLHF
D gene: TRBD1; V gene: TRBV5-6; J gene: TRBJ2-1; CDR3 protein: CASSLAAGGGYNEQFF
D gene: TRBD1; V gene: TRBV5-1; J gene: TRBJ1-2; CDR3 protein: CASSLGYGTGNGYTF
D gene: TRBD2; V gene: TRBV6-5; J gene: TRBJ2-3; CDR3 protein: CASSWTSRGSTDTQYF
D gene: TRBD2; V gene: TRBV3-1/TRBV3-2; J gene: TRBJ2-3; CDR3 protein: CASSQLIPGLAGRISDTQYF
D gene: TRBD2; V gene: TRBV5-1; J gene: TRBJ2-3; CDR3 protein: CASSLQGTSGRGDTQYF
D gene: NA; V gene: TRBV18; J gene: TRBJ2-2; CDR3 protein: CASSPLGPTGELFF
D gene: TRBD2; V gene: TRBV9; J gene: TRBJ2-5; CDR3 protein: CARCGGVTKTTQYF
D gene: NA; V gene: TRBV3-1/TRBV3-2; J gene: TRBJ1-1; CDR3 protein: CASSQGRGTEAFF
D gene: NA; V gene: TRBV7-2; J gene: TRBJ2-2; CDR3 protein: CASSSSGQIIANTGELFF
D gene: TRBD1; V gene: TRBV6-2/TRBV6-3; J gene: TRBJ1-2; CDR3 protein: CASSYPGTVGYTF
D gene: NA; V gene: TRBV30; J gene: TRBJ1-6; CDR3 protein: CAWSVSEKVNSPLHF
D gene: NA; V gene: TRBV7-3; J gene: TRBJ2-1; CDR3 protein: CASSPGSNNEQFF
D gene: TRBD2; V gene: TRBV2; J gene: TRBJ2-5; CDR3 protein: CASSGMGLAGKETQYF
D gene: TRBD2; V gene: TRBV5-1; J gene: TRBJ2-1; CDR3 protein: CASSLGGRGRAGDEQFF
D gene: NA; V gene: TRBV27; J gene: TRBJ2-5; CDR3 protein: CASSSPSQGTRQETQYF
D gene: TRBD1; V gene: TRBV2; J gene: TRBJ1-2; CDR3 protein: CASIGGQGFVYTF